The 27 T cell receptor beta chains below all came from one sample that was sequenced in a study of siplizumab effects on memory and regulatory T cells. Profiled with immunoSEQ multiplex PCR; TCRdb holds only in-frame clones, not every one. The repertoire holds 90,000 to 120,000 clones, with around 94% as singletons. Sequenced material: Tregs sorted from blood. Receptors were obtained from a human donor in good health.

The J gene is TRBJ1-1, the V gene TRBV6-5; no firm D call. Per the germline V gene, CDR1 is MNHEY and CDR2 is SVGAGI. CDR3 length: 14 amino acids. V dropped 5 bases and J dropped 11 bases, with 21 bases sitting between them. This CDR3 is CASSPGQVFWSAFF. In DNA form, the CDR3 reads TGTGCCAGCAGTCCTGGTCAAGTCTTTTGGTCGGCTTTCTTT.

The chain recombines TRBV19 with TRBJ1-5, with 8 nucleotides matching TRBD1. The CDR3 contains 17 residues. CDR1 is LNHDA and CDR2 is SQIVND in the germline V gene (reference sequence). J was trimmed by 0 bases and V by 5 bases; bases with no gene match: 9. The CDR3 coding sequence is TGTGCCAGTAGTTCAACCGGGACAGGATATAGCAATCAGCCCCAGCATTTT. It translates to CASSSTGTGYSNQPQHF.

As concerns this clone: An end of the junction does not agree with germline; a read error may underlie this. V and J are TRBV2 and TRBJ2-6; maybe TRBD1 (5 bases). The CDR3 is 15 residues long. The germline V gene encodes CDR1 SNHLY and CDR2 FYNNEI. The CDR3 spells CAGRAHRSGANVLTF. For the CDR3, the DNA is TGTGCCGGCAGGGCGCACAGATCTGGGGCCAACGTCCTGACTTTC.

The rearrangement links TRBV5-1 to TRBJ1-1, with a possible D match to TRBD1 (5 bases). Trimming removed 0 bases from V and 6 bases from J, with 15 bases in between. CDR1 and CDR2 (germline): SGHRS, YFSETQ. This CDR3 is 15 amino acids long. CDR3 coding DNA: TGCGCCAGCAGCTTGGTCTCGGCAGGGCGTTCTGAAGCTTTCTTT. Translating it yields CASSLVSAGRSEAFF.

The chain has TRBV6-1 and TRBJ2-1; D gene ambiguous. Trimming removed 2 bases from V and 7 bases from J, with 18 bases in between. CDR1 and CDR2 from the germline V gene are MNHNS and SASEGT. The CDR3 has 16 residues. The CDR3 loop is CASSEYPRPGRNEQFF. The CDR3 DNA follows: TGTGCCAGCAGTGAATACCCCCGGCCGGGTCGGAATGAGCAGTTCTTC.

The V gene is TRBV27, the J gene TRBJ2-3; 10 bases agree with TRBD2. V shed 5 bases, J shed 4 bases, and the junction held 9 bases outside the gene matches. The CDR3 is 16 amino acids. Looked up from germline, CDR1 is MNHEY and CDR2 is SMNVEV (reference sequence). In DNA form, the CDR3 reads TGTGCCAGCAGTCTACCCAGCGGGAGGGCCCCAGATACGCAGTATTTT. Translating it yields CASSLPSGRAPDTQYF.

This clone was observed a single time. This sequence joins TRBV27 and TRBJ1-2; weak D call: TRBD1 (5 bases). The CDR3 consists of 16 residues. The germline CDR1 and CDR2 sequences are MNHEY and SMNVEV (reference sequence). V gave up 9 bases and J gave up 0 bases, with 20 bases separating them. The CDR3 region is CASGSPFRVTNYGYTF. The CDR3 region has the DNA TGTGCCAGTGGGTCCCCGTTCAGGGTGACTAACTATGGCTACACCTTC.

The chain couples TRBV28 to TRBJ1-4, with a weak D call TRBD1 (6 bases). This CDR3 comprises 15 residues. CDR1 and CDR2 from the germline V gene are MDHEN and SYDVKM. V lost 3 bases, J lost 8 bases, and 16 bases lay in between. The CDR3 sequence is CASSLSRGAEEKLFF. CDR3 nucleotide sequence: TGTGCCAGCAGTTTGTCTCGGGGGGCGGAAGAAAAACTGTTTTTT.

This chain connects TRBV7-3 to TRBJ2-3; 10 bases match TRBD2. Unmatched junction bases numbered 4, after V lost 6 bases and J lost 4 bases. The CDR3 length is 14 residues. Germline assignment: CDR1 SGHTA and CDR2 FQGTGA. Written as DNA, the CDR3 is TGTGCCAGCAGGTTAGCGGGGGGATCAGATACGCAGTATTTT. Translated, it gives CASRLAGGSDTQYF. Filled out from reference TRBV7-3 and TRBJ2-3, the complete variable domain reads GAGVSQTPSNKVTEKGKYVELRCDPISGHTALYWYRQSLGQGPEFLIYFQGTGAADDSGLPNDRFFAVRPEGSVSTLKIQRTERGDSAVYLCASRLAGGSDTQYFGPGTRLTVL.

A few counts support this clone. The V gene is TRBV5-1, the J gene TRBJ1-5, with 7 nucleotides matching TRBD1. The trim removed 0 bases at V and 7 bases at J, leaving 4 bases unmatched. CDR1 and CDR2 from the germline V gene are SGHRS and YFSETQ. The CDR3 has 14 residues. CDR3 DNA sequence: TGCGCCAGCAGCTTGGACAGGGGAGGCCAGCCCCAGCATTTT. As protein: CASSLDRGGQPQHF.

This sequence joins TRBV29-1 and TRBJ1-4; D possibly corresponds to TRBD1 (5 bases). The V and J ends lost 7 bases and 5 bases respectively, with 17 bases between them. CDR3 length: 14 residues. Germline-derived CDR1 and CDR2 are SQVTM and ANQGSEA. The CDR3 sequence: CSGRRGSPNEKLFF. CDR3 DNA: TGCAGCGGTCGAAGGGGCAGCCCCAATGAAAAACTGTTTTTT.

The rearrangement uses TRBV27 and TRBJ2-3, with 13 positions matching TRBD2. The germline V gene has CDR1 MNHEY and CDR2 SMNVEV (reference sequence). With V trimmed by 7 bases and J by 8 bases, 6 bases remained unmatched. The CDR3 has 14 amino acids. CDR3 sequence reads: CASTELAGGRTQYF. CDR3 bases: TGTGCCAGCACCGAACTAGCGGGAGGGCGTACGCAGTATTTT.

This chain joins TRBV5-1 and TRBJ2-6, with 9 bases lining up with TRBD2. The CDR3 loop spans 17 amino acids. Germline V lookup: CDR1 SGHRS, CDR2 YFSETQ. Unmatched junction bases numbered 8, after V lost 4 bases and J lost 3 bases. The CDR3 nucleotides are TGCGCCAGCAGCCCCTATAGCGGGAGTGGTGGGGCCAACGTCCTGACTTTC. Its protein product is CASSPYSGSGGANVLTF.

The genes are TRBV6-5 and TRBJ1-2, with 7 bases fitting TRBD1. Germline loops: CDR1 MNHEY, CDR2 SVGAGI. The CDR3 contains 14 residues. V lost 6 bases, J lost 4 bases, and 8 bases stayed unmatched. The CDR3 sequence is CASSRTGSGYGYTF. In DNA, the CDR3 is TGTGCCAGCAGCAGGACAGGATCGGGCTATGGCTACACCTTC.

The count of this clone is one. The chain links TRBV6-5 to TRBJ1-3, with 7 bases matching TRBD1. J was trimmed by 3 bases and V by 5 bases; bases with no gene match: 7. The CDR3 runs 15 residues. Germline V lookup: CDR1 MNHEY, CDR2 SVGAGI. The CDR3 DNA is TGTGCCAGCAGTCCGGGACAGTTTGTTGGAAACACCATATATTTT. This translates into CASSPGQFVGNTIYF.

The V and J genes are TRBV18 and TRBJ2-3, with 7 positions matching TRBD1. Germline-derived CDR1 and CDR2 are KGHSH and LQKENI. There are 14 residues in the CDR3. The ends lost 4 bases at V and 3 bases at J; junction bases unmatched: 4. CDR3 bases: TGTGCCAGCTCACGACAGGGTGGGACAGATACGCAGTATTTT. Its translation: CASSRQGGTDTQYF.

The rearrangement links TRBV5-4 to TRBJ2-1, with D maybe TRBD2 (5 bases). Trimming stripped 4 bases from V and 3 bases from J, with 14 bases between. The CDR3 sequence is 15 residues long. Per the germline V gene, CDR1 is SGHNT and CDR2 is YYREEE (reference sequence). CDR3 sequence (DNA): TGTGCCAGCAGCCGTAGCGACTTCAACTACAATGAGCAGTTCTTC. It yields the protein CASSRSDFNYNEQFF.

The chain carries TRBV11-3 and TRBJ2-1; 9 nucleotides agree with TRBD2. CDR1 and CDR2 from the germline V gene are SGHNT and YENEEA. The CDR3 spans 19 residues. Unmatched junction bases numbered 19, after V lost 6 bases and J lost 4 bases. CDR3 protein: CASSLSRLAAGGGYNEQFF. For the CDR3, the DNA is TGTGCCAGCAGTTTATCCCGACTAGCGGCGGGAGGGGGTTACAATGAGCAGTTCTTC.

This clone was counted many times. The rearrangement joins TRBV4-1 to TRBJ1-1; D remains unclear. Trimming left V 4 bases short and J 0 bases short, with 15 bases between. CDR3 size: 16 residues. Germline V gene lookup returns CDR1 MGHRA and CDR2 YSYEKL. The CDR3 bases are TGCGCCAGCAGCCTAGAAGGTAACAATTTGAACACTGAAGCTTTCTTT. It encodes CASSLEGNNLNTEAFF.

This clone appeared once. V usage is TRBV14 and J usage is TRBJ2-6; the D is unclear. The CDR3 is 16 residues long. The V and J ends lost 1 base and 0 bases respectively, with 7 bases between them. CDR1 and CDR2 (germline): SGHDN, FVKESK. DNA for the CDR3: TGTGCCAGCAGCCAAGTAACGGGCTCTGGGGCCAACGTCCTGACTTTC. Its protein product is CASSQVTGSGANVLTF.

This clone is a singleton in its sample. The chain combines TRBV5-1 with TRBJ1-1; D possibly corresponds to TRBD1 (5 bases). This CDR3 is 14 amino acids long. V lost 4 bases, J lost 2 bases, and 12 bases lay in between. The germline V gene has CDR1 SGHRS and CDR2 YFSETQ. The DNA of the CDR3 is TGCGCCAGCAGCGGGACCGGGAAAAACACTGAAGCTTTCTTT. Residues: CASSGTGKNTEAFF.

V is TRBV19 and J is TRBJ2-2; a weak D match, TRBD1 (5 bases). The CDR3 sequence is 16 residues long. V gave up 2 bases and J gave up 0 bases, with 10 bases separating them. Germline V lookup: CDR1 LNHDA, CDR2 SQIVND (reference sequence). CDR3: CASSIRGNANTGELFF. DNA of the CDR3: TGTGCCAGTAGTATAAGGGGAAACGCGAACACCGGGGAGCTGTTTTTT.

V gene TRBV21-1 combines with J gene TRBJ2-6; TRBD1 is taken as the D call from the table, unchecked against the DNA. TRBV21-1 is recorded as a pseudogene. The CDR3 has 18 residues. The CDR3 reads CASGHRQGRITGANVLTF. The CDR3 region has the DNA TGTGCCAGCGGACACAGGCAGGGTCGCATCACTGGGGCCAACGTCCTGACTTTC.

The chain has TRBV6-1 and TRBJ2-5; 9 bases are a match to TRBD1. The end of the DNA fits TRBJ2-7 better, so the J call may be wrong. This CDR3 is built from 15 residues. CDR1 is MNHNS and CDR2 is SASEGT in the germline V gene. In DNA, the CDR3 is TGTGCCAGCAGAGTAACCGGGACAGGGTTCTACGAGCAGTACTTC. It encodes CASRVTGTGFYEQYF.

The V call is TRBV7-3, the J call TRBJ2-1; D remains ambiguous. The ends were cut back, 2 bases at V and 7 bases at J, with 9 bases in the middle. Per the germline V gene, CDR1 is SGHTA and CDR2 is FQGTGA. This CDR3 comprises 13 residues. CDR3: CASSLGDLNEQFF. CDR3 sequence (DNA): TGTGCCAGCAGCTTAGGAGATTTAAATGAGCAGTTCTTC.

This clone showed up just a few times. The chain combines TRBV6-5 with TRBJ1-2; D is unresolved. V was shortened by 7 bases and J by 4 bases, with 13 bases between the two germline ends. Germline V CDR1 and CDR2: MNHEY, SVGAGI. This CDR3 region has 13 residues. CDR3 protein: CASTKHLIYGYTF. The CDR3 DNA follows: TGTGCCAGCACTAAACACCTTATCTATGGCTACACCTTC.

The V and J genes are TRBV6-1 and TRBJ2-2; weak D call: TRBD2 (5 bases). CDR1 is MNHNS and CDR2 is SASEGT in the germline V gene. Trimming pared 6 bases from V and 0 bases from J, leaving 11 bases between. The CDR3 runs to 15 residues. In DNA form, the CDR3 reads TGTGCCAGCAGGGGGAGAGGGACGAACACCGGGGAGCTGTTTTTT. It codes for CASRGRGTNTGELFF.